The clone carrying this T cell receptor beta chain appeared many times. Antigen unknown. Those with hyperthyroidism were 18 to 65 years old, newly diagnosed, and ill for under 2 months. Exclusion of a patient resulted from uncontrolled infection, other autoimmune disease, pregnancy or lactation. The sample comes from a study of T cells in Graves' hyperthyroidism and ophthalmopathy. Overall study findings and caveats: A median about 6 months before onset, the model predicted ophthalmopathy. Appearing also in blood were most of the thyroid clonotypes expanded above 0.001.

Using RNA transcripts as the source, TCR beta CDR3 regions were amplified. Initially, a first-round RT-PCR of the TCR CDR3 employed the HTBI primer set. Using its own MiXCR run on the multiplex PCR reads, TCRdb lists one record per CDR3 protein. Found here are about 200,000 distinct CDR3 sequences, about 17% of them singletons; the top ten hold 44%. This CDR3 region has 12 residues. Per germline, CDR1 SNHLY and CDR2 FYNNEI. V lost 8 bases, J lost 4 bases, and 10 bases lay in between. The sequence was obtained from a man aged 35-49 years with Graves' hyperthyroidism. The chain joins TRBV2 to TRBJ2-3; a weak D match, TRBD2 (6 bases). The specimen sequenced was blood. CDR3 DNA: TGTGCCAGCCAGACTAGTCCAGATACGCAGTATTTT. It yields the protein CASQTSPDTQYF.